The next 23 T cell receptor beta chains were all read from a single sample in a study of blood T cell repertoires in COVID-19 (dated by TCRdb to 2018 to 2021). Receptor libraries were prepared by the immunoSEQ multiplex PCR assay. This immuneACCESS table, as held by TCRdb, lists in-frame sequences with V and J called but not all clones. Of the missing ones, under half trace to an unresolved V gene in checked studies; the others have no known cause. The sample data list about 340,000 clones, and about 89% of these were observed just once. The ten largest clones capture under 6.5% of the sample. The sample taken for sequencing was peripheral blood. The receptors were gathered from a woman aged 50 to 65 with COVID-19, enrolled during active disease.

The chain carries TRBV5-1 and TRBJ1-1; D might be TRBD1 (5 bases). The V and J ends lost 0 bases and 6 bases respectively, with 9 bases between them. The CDR3 contains 13 residues. CDR1 SGHRS and CDR2 YFSETQ come from the germline V gene. The CDR3 here is CASSLVQAAEAFF. The DNA of the CDR3 is TGCGCCAGCAGCTTGGTACAGGCAGCTGAAGCTTTCTTT.

This chain uses TRBV27 with TRBJ1-5; TRBD1 aligns across 8 bases. CDR1 is MNHEY and CDR2 is SMNVEV in the germline V gene (reference sequence). The CDR3 sequence is 15 residues long. Losses at the gene ends were 6 bases for V and 4 bases for J; bases not matched to a gene: 8. CDR3: CASRSTGGHNQPQHF. The CDR3 bases are TGTGCCAGCAGATCCACAGGGGGACATAATCAGCCCCAGCATTTT.

The chain carries TRBV19 and TRBJ2-5, with TRBD1 matching over 10 bases. Germline V gives CDR1 LNHDA, CDR2 SQIVND (reference sequence). The CDR3 loop spans 14 amino acids. Trimming at V came to 4 bases and at J to 4 bases, leaving 3 bases not matched to a gene. CDR3 DNA sequence: TGTGCCAGTAGTACGGGACAGGGGAGAGAGACCCAGTACTTC. Translation gives CASSTGQGRETQYF. Filled out from reference TRBV19 and TRBJ2-5, the complete variable domain reads DGGITQSPKYLFRKEGQNVTLSCEQNLNHDAMYWYRQDPGQGLRLIYYSQIVNDFQKGDIAEGYSVSREKKESFPLTVTSAQKNPTAFYLCASSTGQGRETQYFGPGTRLLVL.

In the case of this clone: This specimen includes other DNA sequences encoding the same CDR3. The chain combines TRBV5-1 with TRBJ2-3; weak D call: TRBD2 (5 bases). V was trimmed by 4 bases and J by 0 bases, leaving 6 bases between them. The CDR3 has 13 amino acids. Germline V gene data show CDR1 as SGHRS and CDR2 as YFSETQ. CDR3 sequence: CASSPGSTDTQYF. The CDR3 region has the DNA TGCGCCAGCAGCCCGGGGAGCACAGATACGCAGTATTTT.

This chain links TRBV10-2 with TRBJ2-6; no clear D. Trimming removed 3 bases at V and 2 bases at J, with 5 bases between. From germline, CDR1 is WSHSY and CDR2 SAAADI. The CDR3 consists of 14 residues. The DNA for the CDR3 is TGCGCCAGCAGTGATAGTCCTGGGGCCAACGTCCTGACTTTC. It yields the protein CASSDSPGANVLTF.

The CDR3 DNA is TGCGCCAGCATATCCACTAGCGGGAGAACAGATACGCAGTATTTT. It yields the protein CASISTSGRTDTQYF. The chain couples TRBV5-1 to TRBJ2-3; 11 positions match TRBD2. The CDR3 is 15 residues long. V lost 6 bases, J lost 3 bases, and 6 bases stayed unmatched. Germline CDR1 and CDR2: SGHRS and YFSETQ.

The chain has TRBV27 and TRBJ2-7; TRBD2 matches at 7 bases. Germline V CDR1 and CDR2: MNHEY, SMNVEV (reference sequence). CDR3 length: 17 residues. V was pared by 1 base and J by 3 bases, with 12 bases of the junction left unmatched. The CDR3 nucleotides are TGTGCCAGCAGTTTATGGTGGGGAGGGGCGACTAACTACGAGCAGTACTTC. It yields the protein CASSLWWGGATNYEQYF.

The chain combines TRBV5-1 with TRBJ2-1, with 9 positions matching TRBD2. Germline loops: CDR1 SGHRS, CDR2 YFSETQ. The J segment lost 5 bases and the V segment lost 1 base, leaving 4 bases of the junction unmatched. The CDR3 is 15 amino acids. This chain's CDR3 is CASSLLAGEDNEQFF. Here the CDR3 DNA reads TGCGCCAGCAGCTTGTTAGCGGGAGAGGACAATGAGCAGTTCTTC.

The rearrangement joins TRBV9 to TRBJ1-1, with 9 bases matching TRBD1. CDR3 length: 14 residues. Germline CDR1 SGDLS, CDR2 YYNGEE. V shed 8 bases and J 1 base; nucleotides not matched to a gene: 6. CDR3 sequence (DNA): TGTGCCAGTTCTAGGACAGGGGCGAACACTGAAGCTTTCTTT. This sequence encodes CASSRTGANTEAFF. Full variable domain (missing parts from reference TRBV9 and TRBJ1-1): DSGVTQTPKHLITATGQRVTLRCSPRSGDLSVYWYQQSLDQGLQFLIQYYNGEERAKGNILERFSAQQFPDLHSELNLSSLELGDSALYFCASSRTGANTEAFFGQGTRLTVV.

This sequence joins TRBV9 and TRBJ2-3; the match to TRBD2 covers 8 bases. The V segment lost 3 bases and the J segment 8 bases; nucleotides outside the gene matches: 8. Germline CDR1 reads SGDLS; CDR2 reads YYNGEE. The CDR3 runs to 14 residues. The CDR3 here is CASSATLAGPTQYF. In nucleotides, the CDR3 is TGTGCCAGCAGCGCCACTCTAGCGGGTCCTACGCAGTATTTT.

The genes are TRBV27 and TRBJ2-1; D unresolved. Trimming pared 5 bases from V and 5 bases from J, leaving 16 bases between. Germline CDR1 MNHEY, CDR2 SMNVEV (reference sequence). CDR3 length: 15 amino acids. CDR3: CASSKGRTTNNEQFF. The CDR3 DNA is TGTGCCAGCAGTAAAGGCCGCACAACTAACAATGAGCAGTTCTTC.

The chain joins TRBV19 to TRBJ1-1, with a possible D match to TRBD1 (6 bases). Germline CDR1 is LNHDA and CDR2 is SQIVND (reference sequence). With 1 base removed from V and 0 bases from J, the gap between germline ends came to 15 bases. The CDR3 spans 17 residues. The CDR3 DNA reads as TGTGCCAGTAGTATAGGGGTCCCGGGACACCTGAACACTGAAGCTTTCTTT. Translating gives CASSIGVPGHLNTEAFF.

The chain employs TRBV4-1 and TRBJ1-1; D unresolved. V dropped 0 bases and J dropped 0 bases, with 8 bases sitting between them. CDR3 length: 15 amino acids. CDR1 is MGHRA, CDR2 YSYEKL, per germline. CDR3 region: CASSQDPGVNTEAFF. DNA of the CDR3: TGCGCCAGCAGCCAAGACCCCGGGGTGAACACTGAAGCTTTCTTT.

The gene calls are TRBV28 and TRBJ1-4, with D tentatively TRBD1 (5 bases). V gave up 5 bases and J gave up 8 bases, with 21 bases separating them. The CDR3 consists of 16 residues. Germline V gives CDR1 MDHEN, CDR2 SYDVKM. In nucleotides, the CDR3 is TGTGCCAGCAGTCCGGGTCGGGGGTTATTTAACGAAAAACTGTTTTTT. It is translated as CASSPGRGLFNEKLFF.

The chain combines TRBV5-5 with TRBJ2-7, with 8 bases lining up with TRBD2. This CDR3 region has 14 residues. After removal of 0 bases from V and 5 bases from J, the junction contained 4 bases not matched to a gene. CDR1 and CDR2 from the germline V gene are SGHKS and YYEKEE (reference sequence). CDR3: CASSLGIAGNEQYF. In DNA, the CDR3 is TGTGCCAGCAGCTTGGGGATAGCGGGAAACGAGCAGTACTTC.

The rearrangement joins TRBV12-3 or TRBV12-4 to TRBJ2-3, with D hard to call. The CDR3 loop spans 13 amino acids. Trimming cost V 7 bases and J 10 bases, with 18 bases left between them. CDR3 sequence reads: CASNQIPLGAQYF. CDR3 coding DNA: TGTGCCAGCAATCAAATTCCCCTAGGAGCGCAGTATTTT.

This clone was observed once. The chain is built from TRBV7-9 and TRBJ2-1, with D perhaps matching TRBD2 (6 bases). Germline CDR1 reads SEHNR; CDR2 reads FQNEAQ (reference sequence). V lost 1 base to trimming and J lost 8 bases, with 12 bases between them. The CDR3 sequence is 14 residues long. The CDR3 DNA sequence: TGTGCCAGCAGCTTAGATTTGGGGGGTTATGAGCAGTTCTTC. Translating it yields CASSLDLGGYEQFF.

V gene TRBV19 combines with J gene TRBJ2-5, with 9 bases matching TRBD2. CDR3 length: 17 residues. Germline CDR1 reads LNHDA; CDR2 reads SQIVND (reference sequence). The V and J ends lost 3 bases and 2 bases, in that order; junction bases with no gene match: 10. The CDR3 bases are TGTGCCAGTAGTATGGCCATACTAGCGGGCTCTCAAGAGACCCAGTACTTC. Its protein is CASSMAILAGSQETQYF.

V is TRBV4-2 and J is TRBJ2-5; possibly TRBD2 for D (5 bases). The CDR3 is 14 amino acids. Germline loops: CDR1 LGHNA, CDR2 YNFKEQ. V was cut by 3 bases and J by 3 bases, with 11 bases left in between. CDR3 region: CASSHFVGEETQYF. CDR3 sequence (DNA): TGTGCCAGCAGCCATTTTGTCGGGGAAGAGACCCAGTACTTC.

This chain joins TRBV24-1 and TRBJ1-1; D not certain. This CDR3 has 13 residues. Germline lookup yields CDR1 KGHDR and CDR2 SFDVKD. V lost 7 bases, J lost 7 bases, and 15 bases lay in between. The CDR3: CATRTSSRGEAFF. The CDR3, as DNA: TGTGCCACCAGGACTTCATCACGGGGTGAAGCTTTCTTT.

The V and J genes are TRBV24-1 and TRBJ1-2, with 7 bases fitting TRBD1. Looked up from germline, CDR1 is KGHDR and CDR2 is SFDVKD. J gave up 8 bases and V 3 bases, and 8 bases lay outside the gene matches. The length of the CDR3 is 14 residues. CDR3 sequence (DNA): TGTGCCACCAGTGATCACCGACAGGGTGGGGGCTACACCTTC. Translating gives CATSDHRQGGGYTF.

The chain uses TRBV6-5 and TRBJ2-7; TRBD1 agrees at 7 bases. The CDR3 length is 13 residues. Trimming cost V 6 bases and J 3 bases; bases outside gene matches: 5. Germline values: CDR1 MNHEY, CDR2 SVGAGI. The chain's CDR3 is CASRPTGIYEQYF. The CDR3 bases are TGTGCCAGCAGGCCGACAGGGATCTACGAGCAGTACTTC.

V is TRBV6-1 and J is TRBJ1-2; TRBD1 matches at 9 bases. Trimming cost V 3 bases and J 3 bases; bases outside gene matches: 5. The CDR3 sequence is 15 residues long. CDR1 is MNHNS and CDR2 is SASEGT in the germline V gene. The CDR3 DNA reads as TGTGCCAGCAGTGATGCCGGGACAGGGCACTATGGCTACACCTTC. As protein: CASSDAGTGHYGYTF.